The 30 T cell receptor beta chains in this list originate from one sample, sequenced in a study of identical twins. TCRdb re-analysed the 5' RACE reads in MiXCR, keeping a single row per CDR3 protein. The sample lists 450,000 to 650,000 distinct CDR3 sequences; approximately 10% were seen once. These same data were also listed under a study on yellow fever vaccine responses in identical twins.

The sample comprised PBMCs. All receptors derive from a woman between 18 and 29 years old in good health.

This clonotype appeared a few times. The chain carries TRBV7-2 and TRBJ2-2; D remains unclear. Germline CDR1 reads SGHTA; CDR2 reads FQGNSA. CDR3 length: 15 amino acids. V lost 2 bases to trimming and J lost 2 bases, with 9 bases between them. The CDR3 region is CASSLQTANTGELFF. The DNA of the CDR3 is TGTGCCAGCAGCTTACAAACAGCTAACACCGGGGAGCTGTTTTTT.

This sequence joins TRBV15 and TRBJ1-6; D is ambiguous. CDR1 is LNHNV and CDR2 is YYDKDF in the germline V gene (reference sequence). Trimming left V 0 bases short and J 7 bases short, with 10 bases between. The length of the CDR3 is 15 residues. The CDR3 region is CATSRELAVNSPLHF. CDR3 DNA: TGTGCCACCAGCAGAGAGCTGGCGGTCAATTCACCCCTCCACTTT. The entire variable domain, with the rest obtained from reference TRBV15 and TRBJ1-6, is as follows: DAMVIQNPRYQVTQFGKPVTLSCSQTLNHNVMYWYQQKSSQAPKLLFHYYDKDFNNEADTPDNFQSRRPNTSFCFLDIRSPGLGDTAMYLCATSRELAVNSPLHFGNGTRLTVT.

In its sample, this clonotype was seen a few times. This sequence joins TRBV11-2 and TRBJ2-5; TRBD2 is a possible D gene (7 bases). The CDR3 runs 17 residues. V lost 1 base and J lost 6, with 21 bases in between. Germline lookup yields CDR1 SGHAT and CDR2 FQNNGV. In DNA, the CDR3 is TGTGCCAGCAGCTTAGTAGGGGGTGGTCGGGGGGTAAAGACCCAGTACTTC. This gives the protein CASSLVGGGRGVKTQYF.

This clonotype was found many times. V gene TRBV9 combines with J gene TRBJ1-4, with D hard to call. CDR1 and CDR2 (germline): SGDLS, YYNGEE. With 0 bases removed from V and 5 bases from J, the gap between germline ends came to 5 bases. CDR3 length equals 13 residues. CDR3 sequence: CASSVVPNEKLFF. CDR3 DNA sequence: TGTGCCAGCAGCGTAGTCCCAAATGAAAAACTGTTTTTT.

The table lists this clonotype with many counts. The chain employs TRBV9 and TRBJ2-5, with 7 bases fitting TRBD2. Germline V gives CDR1 SGDLS, CDR2 YYNGEE. The V and J ends lost 4 bases and 5 bases, in that order; junction bases with no gene match: 11. The CDR3 extends over 15 amino acids. The CDR3 loop reads CASSTGGGSFETQYF. For the CDR3, the DNA is TGTGCCAGCAGCACCGGAGGCGGGAGTTTTGAGACCCAGTACTTC.

The rearrangement links TRBV20-1 to TRBJ2-5; D ambiguous. V was clipped by 6 bases and J by 4 bases, with 18 bases between them. This CDR3 contains 14 residues. Germline CDR1 and CDR2: DFQATT and SNEGSKA (reference sequence). As DNA, the CDR3 is TGCAGTGCCCAGTCTCTAGGTCGCCTAGAGACCCAGTACTTC. Protein: CSAQSLGRLETQYF.

The CDR3 coding sequence is TGTGCCAGCAGCTTCGGTCGGTCCTACAATGAGCAGTTCTTC. Its protein product is CASSFGRSYNEQFF. V and J are TRBV7-9 and TRBJ2-1; D is unresolved. This CDR3 spans 14 amino acids. Germline CDR1 reads SEHNR; CDR2 reads FQNEAQ (reference sequence). The ends were cut back, 3 bases at V and 1 base at J, with 7 bases in the middle.

This chain joins TRBV5-5 and TRBJ2-4; 7 nucleotides align to TRBD1. CDR3 size: 14 residues. Germline CDR1 reads SGHKS; CDR2 reads YYEKEE (reference sequence). Trimming took 0 bases from V and 13 from J; bases not matched to a gene: 10. CDR3 loop: CASSLGQGTAGQYF. CDR3 sequence (DNA): TGTGCCAGCAGCTTGGGACAGGGCACAGCCGGGCAGTACTTC.

The chain joins TRBV20-1 to TRBJ2-3; D is undetermined. The V gene's germline CDR1 is DFQATT and CDR2 SNEGSKA (reference sequence). The length of the CDR3 is 12 residues. V dropped 3 bases and J dropped 1 base, with 5 bases sitting between them. The CDR3 DNA reads TGCAGTGCTAGTACAGGCACAGATACGCAGTATTTT. It translates to CSASTGTDTQYF.

V and J are TRBV7-6 and TRBJ2-7; D possibly corresponds to TRBD1 (6 bases). V lost 5 bases to trimming and J lost 6 bases, with 26 bases between them. The CDR3 contains 17 residues. CDR1 is SGHVS, CDR2 FNYEAQ, per germline. Here the CDR3 DNA reads TGTGCCAGCAGCCTCCAGGGGCGGAAATCGCTTTGGGGCGAGCAGTACTTC. It encodes CASSLQGRKSLWGEQYF.

This clonotype was seen a few times. The chain recombines TRBV28 with TRBJ2-7; D assignment may be TRBD1 or TRBD2 (5 bases each). The CDR3 is 15 amino acids. Germline CDR1 reads MDHEN; CDR2 reads SYDVKM. Trimming took off 0 bases at V and 6 bases at J, with 15 bases between the two ends. The DNA of the CDR3 is TGTGCCAGCAGTTTATGGTCTGCGAGGGACCGCGAGCAGTACTTC. It codes for CASSLWSARDREQYF.

V usage is TRBV11-2 and J usage is TRBJ2-4, with TRBD1 matching 7 bases. Looked up from germline, CDR1 is SGHAT and CDR2 is FQNNGV. CDR3 length equals 17 residues. Trimming cost V 5 bases and J 0 bases; bases outside gene matches: 10. CDR3 sequence: CASSPGDRQGAKNIQYF. In nucleotides, the CDR3 is TGTGCCAGCAGCCCCGGGGACCGACAGGGAGCCAAAAACATTCAGTACTTC.

The chain combines TRBV30 with TRBJ1-1; no definite D call. Germline CDR1 and CDR2: GTSNPN and SVGIG (reference sequence). This CDR3 has 10 residues. V lost 1 base and J 5 bases, leaving 2 bases between the germline ends. Here the CDR3 reads CAWSGTEAFF. CDR3 DNA sequence: TGTGCCTGGAGTGGTACTGAAGCTTTCTTT.

This rearrangement joins TRBV3-1 to TRBJ1-4, with D possibly matching TRBD1 (5 bases). CDR1 is LGHDT and CDR2 is YNNKEL in the germline V gene (reference sequence). The V end was cut by 0 bases, the J end by 8 bases, with 16 bases between. The CDR3 consists of 16 residues. The CDR3 DNA sequence: TGTGCCAGCAGCCAAGATGGGCGGCCAGGGAACGAAAAACTGTTTTTT. It yields the protein CASSQDGRPGNEKLFF. Looking up the rest from reference TRBV3-1 and TRBJ1-4 gives the full variable domain: DTAVSQTPKYLVTQMGNDKSIKCEQNLGHDTMYWYKQDSKKFLKIMFSYNNKELIINETVPNRFSPKSPDKAHLNLHINSLELGDSAVYFCASSQDGRPGNEKLFFGSGTQLSVL.

The chain employs TRBV10-3 and TRBJ2-3, with a weak D call TRBD2 (6 bases). V was trimmed by 3 bases and J by 3 bases, leaving 10 bases between them. There are 14 residues in the CDR3. Germline values: CDR1 ENHRY, CDR2 SYGVKD. The CDR3: CAISEQEGTDTQYF. The CDR3 DNA reads TGTGCCATCAGTGAACAGGAGGGGACAGATACGCAGTATTTT.

This chain uses TRBV4-1 with TRBJ2-1; TRBD2 agrees at 8 bases. V dropped 5 bases and J dropped 8; count of bases not matched to a gene: 14. Looked up from germline, CDR1 is MGHRA and CDR2 is YSYEKL. The CDR3 is 16 amino acids. CDR3 nucleotide sequence: TGCGCCAGCAGCTCAATATCGGGAGGGCCCCGGGATGAGCAGTTCTTC. Translating it yields CASSSISGGPRDEQFF.

Only a few counts were recorded for this clonotype. The gene calls are TRBV3-1 and TRBJ2-5; D is undetermined. The germline V gene encodes CDR1 LGHDT and CDR2 YNNKEL (reference sequence). This CDR3 has 15 residues. The V and J ends lost 4 bases and 1 base respectively, with 13 bases between them. CDR3 residues: CASSPGEDFQETQYF. The DNA for the CDR3 is TGTGCCAGCAGCCCCGGAGAAGACTTCCAAGAGACCCAGTACTTC.

This clonotype has a handful of counts. The chain has TRBV7-9 and TRBJ2-2, with 8 bases that match TRBD2. Germline values: CDR1 SEHNR, CDR2 FQNEAQ (reference sequence). The CDR3 has 17 amino acids. Trimming cost V 5 bases and J 4 bases; bases outside gene matches: 12. The chain's CDR3 is CASSPIAGGRGTGELFF. The CDR3 bases are TGTGCCAGCAGCCCTATCGCGGGGGGACGGGGCACCGGGGAGCTGTTTTTT.

This clonotype occurred a few times. The genes are TRBV2 and TRBJ2-7; D not certain. Trimming removed 4 bases from V and 0 bases from J, with 10 bases in between. The CDR3 length is 14 residues. In germline, CDR1 is SNHLY, CDR2 FYNNEI. The CDR3 DNA reads TGTGCCAGCAGTGTGTCCCCGATCTCCTACGAGCAGTACTTC. As protein: CASSVSPISYEQYF.

The chain joins TRBV24-1 to TRBJ2-1; 7 bases line up with TRBD1. V trimming: 2 bases; J trimming: 5 bases; junction bases outside the gene matches: 11. Germline CDR1 reads KGHDR; CDR2 reads SFDVKD. The CDR3 extends over 17 amino acids. The CDR3 sequence: CATSDSLDRTPNNEQFF. CDR3 coding DNA: TGTGCCACCAGTGATTCCCTGGACAGGACCCCGAACAATGAGCAGTTCTTC.

This chain links TRBV5-6 with TRBJ2-5; D is undetermined. The germline CDR1 and CDR2 sequences are SGHDT and YYEEEE. The V gene lost 0 bases and the J gene lost 4 bases, with 10 bases spanning the gap. This CDR3 is built from 14 residues. CDR3 nucleotide sequence: TGTGCCAGCAGCTTGGGATTTCAAGGAGAGACCCAGTACTTC. The encoded protein is CASSLGFQGETQYF. The variable domain in full, with the rest retrieved from reference TRBV5-6 and TRBJ2-5, is DAGVTQSPTHLIKTRGQQVTLRCSPKSGHDTVSWYQQALGQGPQFIFQYYEEEERQRGNFPDRFSGHQFPNYSSELNVNALLLGDSALYLCASSLGFQGETQYFGPGTRLLVL.

This clonotype was seen many times. The genes are TRBV6-2 or TRBV6-3 and TRBJ2-7; the D is unclear. The CDR3 extends over 13 amino acids. Trimming shortened V by 4 bases and J by 3 bases, and 10 bases separated the two germline ends. Germline CDR1 and CDR2: MNHEY and SVGEGT. CDR3 nucleotides: TGTGCCAGCAGTTCTTCTCCCGGCTACGAGCAGTACTTC. Its translation is CASSSSPGYEQYF.

This clonotype was seen repeatedly, ten times or more. The chain is built from TRBV3-1 and TRBJ1-2, with 7 bases matching TRBD1. The CDR3 consists of 14 residues. Germline V gene lookup returns CDR1 LGHDT and CDR2 YNNKEL (reference sequence). V lost 4 bases, J lost 2 bases, and 4 bases stayed unmatched. CDR3 DNA: TGTGCCAGCAGCCTTCCGGGACAGAACTATGGCTACACCTTC. Translated: CASSLPGQNYGYTF.

This clonotype was detected only a few times. The chain combines TRBV7-9 with TRBJ2-7, with a possible D match to TRBD1 (6 bases). Germline values: CDR1 SEHNR, CDR2 FQNEAQ (reference sequence). Deletions cut 5 bases from V and 7 bases from J, with 24 bases between. The CDR3 covers 16 residues. The CDR3 sequence: CASSPPGFSGAKEQYF. CDR3 nucleotide sequence: TGTGCCAGCAGCCCGCCTGGTTTCTCAGGGGCTAAGGAGCAGTACTTC.

The rearrangement uses TRBV15 and TRBJ2-1; D ambiguous. V lost 5 bases and J 10 bases, leaving 15 bases between the germline ends. Germline V lookup: CDR1 LNHNV, CDR2 YYDKDF (reference sequence). The CDR3 consists of 13 residues. Here the CDR3 DNA reads TGTGCCACCAGCTCCACCGGTGGTTCGGAGCAGTTCTTC. Protein product: CATSSTGGSEQFF.

Ten or more counts support this clonotype. The chain couples TRBV28 to TRBJ2-1; 8 nucleotides line up with TRBD2. V lost 3 bases to trimming and J lost 7 bases; unmatched junction nucleotides: 11. Germline V CDR1 and CDR2: MDHEN, SYDVKM. The CDR3 is made up of 16 amino acids. The CDR3: CASSFWGLGARNEQFF. In DNA form, the CDR3 reads TGTGCCAGCAGTTTTTGGGGACTAGGGGCGAGAAATGAGCAGTTCTTC.

This clonotype was detected a few times. The chain has TRBV29-1 and TRBJ2-5; the D is unclear. The CDR3 has 13 residues. V was shortened by 5 bases and J by 0 bases, with 10 bases between the two germline ends. Germline CDR1 SQVTM, CDR2 ANQGSEA. The CDR3 DNA reads as TGCAGCGTTTTCTTATGGGACCAAGAGACCCAGTACTTC. Residues: CSVFLWDQETQYF.

A few counts support this clonotype. The chain recombines TRBV6-4 with TRBJ1-1; 10 bases map to TRBD1. Looked up from germline, CDR1 is MRHNA and CDR2 is SNTAGT. The V gene end was trimmed by 3 bases and the J gene end by 6 bases; junction bases not matched to a gene: 4. The CDR3 length is 14 residues. As DNA, the CDR3 is TGTGCCAGCAGTGATGGGACAGGGGCCCCTGAAGCTTTCTTT. This sequence encodes CASSDGTGAPEAFF.

This clonotype was picked up many times. The CDR3 protein is CATSDNSAYEQYF. CDR3 nucleotide sequence: TGTGCCACCAGTGATAACTCCGCATACGAGCAGTACTTC. The rearrangement links TRBV24-1 to TRBJ2-7, with D unresolved. This CDR3 has 13 residues. CDR1 and CDR2 (germline): KGHDR, SFDVKD. V was trimmed by 3 bases and J by 4 bases, leaving 9 bases between them.

This clonotype has only a few counts. This chain joins TRBV5-1 and TRBJ2-1; 9 bases are a match to TRBD2. Germline V gene data show CDR1 as SGHRS and CDR2 as YFSETQ. Unmatched junction bases numbered 15, after V lost 4 bases and J lost 7 bases. There are 17 residues in the CDR3. CDR3 protein: CASSPTTKRGAGNEQFF. The CDR3 bases are TGCGCCAGCAGCCCGACGACTAAGCGGGGGGCTGGGAATGAGCAGTTCTTC.